This T cell receptor beta chain came from a study of regulatory T cells in long-lasting Graves disease. The CDR3 loop spans 14 amino acids. V lost 2 bases and J 5 bases, leaving 9 bases between the germline ends. Germline CDR1 and CDR2: KGHDR and SFDVKD. For TCR beta, libraries came from iRepertoire HTBI primers and Arm-PCR of CDR3 regions. TCRdb re-analysed the multiplex PCR reads in MiXCR, keeping a single row per CDR3 protein. The data contain 430,000 or so distinct CDR3 sequences, roughly 21% of them singletons. Described time point: persistent/refractory GD, antithyroid drugs over 5 years with positive TRAb. PBMCs were the source of the RNA used for TCR sequencing.

The clonotype comes from a female donor with Graves disease. V is TRBV24-1 and J is TRBJ1-5, with D possibly TRBD1 on 5 matching bases. The material sequenced was peripheral blood mononuclear cells (PBMCs), taken when the disease was refractory, from a patient treated with antithyroid drugs. CDR3 residues: CATSDSGRYQPQHF. The CDR3 DNA follows: TGTGCCACCAGTGATTCAGGGCGGTATCAGCCCCAGCATTTT.